This paragraph covers one T cell receptor (beta chain) sequence. Ten or more counts support this clonotype. The antigen it binds to is not known. No qualities accompany the bases; no much larger clone lies one base away. This entry is derived from a study of identical twins listed by TCRdb under 2016. At the level of the whole study: To test whether fetal clonotypes persist, this study deep-sequenced TCR alpha and beta repertoires from monozygotic twins, from unrelated adults of various ages, and from cord blood. To rule out contamination, the twin experiments were replicated at different times with different library preparation protocols.

Every donor in the study was a healthy Caucasian. Three unrelated non-twin adults were additionally sequenced: a male aged 18 to 29, a male aged 50 to 60 and a female aged 50 to 60. Using Miltenyi CD45RO+ enrichment and human naive T-cell isolation kits, memory (CD45RO+) and naive T cells were isolated from PBMC. Reading from cysteine to phenylalanine, the CDR3 counts 18 amino acids. The read is trimmed to its CDR3 DNA, 54 bases read in frame from base 1. V has 4 bases trimmed and J has 7 bases trimmed; junction bases matching no gene number 20. CDR1 and CDR2, looked up from the germline V gene, are SQVTM and ANQGSEA. Paper-wide results and their limitations: Because the same donors could not be followed over many years, conclusions were based on cross-sectional statistical analysis. Zero-insertion analyses could be partly confounded by invariant T cells such as MAIT and iNKT, though diverse VJ usage argued against such confounding for most clonotypes. Out-of-frame TCR alpha sequences shared between twins showed an excess of low generation-probability sequences compared with coincidental sharing between unrelated individuals. In monozygotic twins, out-of-frame TCR alpha sharing was systematically underestimated by recombination models, although the models agreed with sharing between unrelated individuals. Excess twin sharing in beta out-of-frame sequences was weaker because fewer shared sequences lowered the signal-to-noise ratio. Abundant cord blood beta clonotypes had fewer insertions, young adult naive repertoires showed a similar but weaker trend, and memory repertoires showed no such trend.

Preparation of the library involved 5' RACE. Instrument on record: Illumina HiSeq 2000. Template switching introduced a universal primer binding site; the final cDNA contained a unique molecular identifier, enabling accurate counting of TCR cDNA molecules. Specific primers in the conserved constant-segment region were used to synthesize first-strand cDNA for TCR alpha and beta chains. To control for contamination, every cDNA library was double barcoded, receiving both a SMART-Mk sample barcode and Illumina barcodes. TruSeq adapter sequences, together with Illumina sample barcodes, were added in two successive PCR steps. The Illumina HiSeq platform was used with custom primers to sequence TCR alpha and beta cDNA libraries. On the study's bioinformatics: MiGEC was used to process raw reads and extract unique molecular identifiers, and MiXCR was used to find CDR3 positions. For each individual, recombination models were inferred using an EM algorithm with the repgenHMM and IGoR tools. Shared clonotype analysis was performed with the tcR package in R, normalizing sharing by the product of cloneset sizes. To study raw recombination free of thymic and clonal selection effects, out-of-frame nonproductive sequences were analyzed. TCRdb passed the public sequencing reads through fastp at Q25 and MiXCR, retaining productive beta sequences. Rows are unified per CDR3 protein, each entry keeping the most common DNA and genes. The V and J calls follow TCRdb's processing rather than the paper's. A total of 350,000 to 400,000 distinct CDR3 sequences appear in this sample, roughly 10% of them only once. Together, the top ten hold about 8.1% of the sample.

The specimen was naive T cells sorted from blood. The meaning of the sample's cell subset or site label: cells isolated with a human naive T-cell isolation kit. The rearrangement combines TRBV29-1 with TRBJ2-7; TRBD2 matches 12 bases in the middle. The receptor comes from a woman between 45 and 65 years old in good health. The bases are TGCAGCGTTGGAGGATTACTAGCGGGAGGCCCGGAGGTAGGAGAGCAGTACTTC. Translated, it reads CSVGGLLAGGPEVGEQYF.